This T cell receptor (gamma chain) was documented in a study of human gamma delta and Vdelta1 T cells. In this sample, this clone turned up a few times. Its antigen is not known. The CDR3 extends over 15 amino acids. The trim removed 3 bases at V and 0 bases at J, leaving 8 bases unmatched. From germline, CDR1 is VENAVY and CDR2 YDSYNSRV. Study-wide results and caveats: Reportedly, Delta One T cells were polyclonal and broadly targeted acute myeloid leukemia.

TCRdb reapplied CATT to the PCR reads. The table shows about 3,900 gamma-chain clones, with roughly 17% occurring only once. Sequencing used Vdelta1 gamma-delta T cells from blood grown in culture (DOT cells). The clonotype comes from a human donor in good health. The chain couples TRGV8 to TRGJ1 or TRGJ2. The CDR3 here is CATWDPLVNYYKKLF. The CDR3 nucleotides read TGTGCCACCTGGGATCCGTTAGTGAATTATTATAAGAAACTCTTT.